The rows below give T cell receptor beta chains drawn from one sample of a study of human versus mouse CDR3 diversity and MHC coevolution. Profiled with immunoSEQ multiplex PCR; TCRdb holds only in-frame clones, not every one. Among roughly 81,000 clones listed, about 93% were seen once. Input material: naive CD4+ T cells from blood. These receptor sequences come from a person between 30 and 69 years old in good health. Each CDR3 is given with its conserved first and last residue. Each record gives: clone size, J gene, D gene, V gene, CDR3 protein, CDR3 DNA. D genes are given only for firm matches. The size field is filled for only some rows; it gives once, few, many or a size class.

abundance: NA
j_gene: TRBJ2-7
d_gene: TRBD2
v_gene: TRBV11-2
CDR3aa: CASSSRLARSSYEQYF
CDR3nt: TGTGCCAGCAGCTCCAGACTAGCGCGCAGCTCCTACGAGCAGTACTTC

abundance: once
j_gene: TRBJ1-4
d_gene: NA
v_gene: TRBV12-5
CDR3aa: CASGPPLNEKLFF
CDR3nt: TGTGCTAGTGGTCCCCCCCTAAATGAAAAACTGTTTTTT

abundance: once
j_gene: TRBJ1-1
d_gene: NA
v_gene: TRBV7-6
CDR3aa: CASSQGQNTEAFF
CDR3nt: TGTGCCAGCAGCCAGGGACAGAACACTGAAGCTTTCTTT

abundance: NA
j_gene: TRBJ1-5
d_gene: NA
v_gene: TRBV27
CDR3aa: CASSSGRQRADNQPQHF
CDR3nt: TGTGCCAGCAGTTCTGGACGGCAGCGGGCCGACAATCAGCCCCAGCATTTT

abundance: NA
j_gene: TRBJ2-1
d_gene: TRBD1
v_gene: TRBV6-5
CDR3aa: CASSRHGQGEQFF
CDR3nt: TGTGCCAGCAGTCGCCACGGACAGGGTGAGCAGTTCTTC

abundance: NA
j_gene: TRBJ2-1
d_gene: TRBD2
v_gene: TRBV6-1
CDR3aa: CATWGTSGGYNEQFF
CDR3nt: TGTGCCACCTGGGGCACGAGCGGGGGATACAATGAGCAGTTCTTC

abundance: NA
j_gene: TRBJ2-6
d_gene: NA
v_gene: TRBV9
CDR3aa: CASSLTNVLTF
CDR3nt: TGTGCCAGCAGCCTTACTAACGTCCTGACTTTC

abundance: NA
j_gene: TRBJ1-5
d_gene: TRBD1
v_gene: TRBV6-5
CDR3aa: CASSYDRDQPQHF
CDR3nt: TGTGCCAGCAGTTACGACAGGGATCAGCCCCAGCATTTT

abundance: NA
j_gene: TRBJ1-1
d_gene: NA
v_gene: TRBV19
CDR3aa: CASSILRRAGMGNTEAFF
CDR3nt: TGTGCCAGTAGTATATTACGGAGGGCGGGGATGGGGAACACTGAAGCTTTCTTT

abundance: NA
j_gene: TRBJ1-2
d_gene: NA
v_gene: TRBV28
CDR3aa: CASRDSGTNYGYTF
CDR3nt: TGTGCCAGCAGGGACAGCGGTACTAACTATGGCTACACCTTC

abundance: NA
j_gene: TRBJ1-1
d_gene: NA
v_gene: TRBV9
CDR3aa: CASSALGAGNTEAFF
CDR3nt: TGTGCCAGCAGCGCCCTCGGAGCGGGGAACACTGAAGCTTTCTTT

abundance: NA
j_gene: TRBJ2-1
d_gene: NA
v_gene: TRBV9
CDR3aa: CASSVRIGGPSSEQFF
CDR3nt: TGTGCCAGCAGCGTAAGGATTGGCGGTCCCTCAAGTGAGCAGTTCTTC

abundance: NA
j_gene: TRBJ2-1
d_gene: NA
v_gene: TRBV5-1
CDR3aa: CASSLARERVEQFF
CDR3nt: TGCGCCAGCAGCTTGGCCAGGGAGCGGGTAGAGCAGTTCTTC

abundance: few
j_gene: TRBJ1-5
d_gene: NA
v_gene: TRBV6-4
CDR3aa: CASRWVQGNPPQHF
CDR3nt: TGTGCCAGCAGGTGGGTCCAGGGGAATCCGCCCCAGCATTTT

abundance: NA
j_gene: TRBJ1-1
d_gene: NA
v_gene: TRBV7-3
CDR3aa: CASSLMGGAEAFF
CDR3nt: TGTGCCAGCAGCTTAATGGGAGGGGCTGAAGCTTTCTTT

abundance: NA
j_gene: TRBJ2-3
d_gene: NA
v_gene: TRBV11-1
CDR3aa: CASSLRQLTDTQYF
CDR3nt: TGTGCCAGCAGCTTACGACAGCTCACAGATACGCAGTATTTT

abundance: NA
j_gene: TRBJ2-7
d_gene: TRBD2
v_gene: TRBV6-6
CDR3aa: CASSLGTSLYEQYF
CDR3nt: TGTGCCAGCAGTTTAGGGACTAGTTTGTACGAGCAGTACTTC

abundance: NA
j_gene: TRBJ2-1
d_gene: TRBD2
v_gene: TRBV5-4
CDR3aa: CASSSTRGGHDNEQFF
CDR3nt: TGTGCCAGCAGCTCCACTCGGGGGGGCCACGACAATGAGCAGTTCTTC

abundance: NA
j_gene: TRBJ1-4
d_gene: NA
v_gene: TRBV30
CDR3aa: CAWSVQVEKLFF
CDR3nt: TGTGCCTGGAGTGTTCAGGTTGAAAAACTGTTTTTT

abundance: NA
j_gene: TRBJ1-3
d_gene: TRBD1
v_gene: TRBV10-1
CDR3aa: CAGDQDRKSGSTIYF
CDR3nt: TGCGCCGGGGACCAGGACAGGAAATCTGGAAGCACCATATATTTT

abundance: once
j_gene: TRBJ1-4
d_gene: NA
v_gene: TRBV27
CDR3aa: CASGGVATNEKLFF
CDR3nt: TGTGCCAGCGGTGGAGTTGCAACTAATGAAAAACTGTTTTTT

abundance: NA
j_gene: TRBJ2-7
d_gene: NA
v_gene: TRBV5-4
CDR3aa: CASSPTGLQRDEQYF
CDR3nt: TGTGCCAGCAGCCCAACGGGGTTGCAACGGGACGAGCAGTACTTC

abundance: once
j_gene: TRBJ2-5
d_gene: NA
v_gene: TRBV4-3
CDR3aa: CASSQQGLQSETQYF
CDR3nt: TGCGCCAGCAGCCAACAGGGTTTACAATCGGAGACCCAGTACTTC

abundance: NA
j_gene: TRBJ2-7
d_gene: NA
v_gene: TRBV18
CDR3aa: CASSADSPTLAYEQYF
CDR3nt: TGTGCCAGCTCAGCGGACAGCCCTACCTTGGCGTACGAGCAGTACTTC

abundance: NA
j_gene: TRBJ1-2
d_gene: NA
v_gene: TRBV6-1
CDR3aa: CASSDSGGSAGYTF
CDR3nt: TGTGCCAGCAGTGATAGCGGGGGGAGCGCCGGCTACACCTTC

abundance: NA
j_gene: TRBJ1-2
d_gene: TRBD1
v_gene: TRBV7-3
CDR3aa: CASSYRGQDGDGYTF
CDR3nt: TGTGCCAGCAGCTACCGGGGACAGGACGGGGATGGCTACACCTTC

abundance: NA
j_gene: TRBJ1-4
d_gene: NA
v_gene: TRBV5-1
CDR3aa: CASSFGGGIEKLFF
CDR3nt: TGCGCCAGCAGCTTCGGGGGTGGGATTGAAAAACTGTTTTTT

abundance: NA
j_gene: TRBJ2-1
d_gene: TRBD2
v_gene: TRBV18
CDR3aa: CASSPVASGSSYNEQFF
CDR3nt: TGTGCCAGCTCACCGGTGGCTAGCGGCAGCTCCTACAATGAGCAGTTCTTC